Below, 21 T cell receptor beta chains from the same sample are listed, as sequenced in a study of graft-versus-host responses after intestinal transplantation. These receptors are not linked to any known antigen. Assay: immunoSEQ multiplex PCR; the TCRdb copy retains only in-frame clones and omits some. The table shows some 97,000 clones, with roughly 87% occurring only once. The source was unstimulated CD4+ T cells sorted from spleen or lymph node cells, collected before transplant. These receptors were collected from a human donor who was the organ donor for an intestinal transplant.

The J gene is TRBJ1-1, the V gene TRBV11-3, with 7 bases identical to TRBD1. The CDR3 consists of 13 residues. Germline assignment: CDR1 SGHNT and CDR2 YENEEA. Trimming removed 3 bases from V and 5 bases from J; junction bases left unmatched: 3. The CDR3 DNA follows: TGTGCCAGCAGCTTCAACAGGGGAACTGAAGCTTTCTTT. This sequence encodes CASSFNRGTEAFF.

The chain is built from TRBV11-2 and TRBJ1-6, with D unresolved. V was pared by 0 bases and J by 10 bases, with 7 bases between. Germline CDR1 is SGHAT and CDR2 is FQNNGV. The CDR3 covers 13 residues. CDR3 DNA: TGTGCCAGCAGCTTAGAATTGAGCTCACCCCTCCACTTT. The encoded protein is CASSLELSSPLHF.

V usage is TRBV10-3 and J usage is TRBJ2-7; 7 nucleotides match TRBD1. CDR3 size: 15 residues. In germline, CDR1 is ENHRY, CDR2 SYGVKD. Trimming removed 2 bases from V and 6 bases from J; junction bases left unmatched: 10. The CDR3 region is CAISEREQGSLEQYF. CDR3 DNA sequence: TGTGCCATCAGTGAGAGGGAACAGGGGAGCCTCGAGCAGTACTTC.

The chain links TRBV19 to TRBJ2-3; D is tentatively TRBD1 or TRBD2 (5 bases each). Germline V gene sequence: CDR1 LNHDA, CDR2 SQIVND (reference sequence). V was clipped by 7 bases and J by 2 bases, with 16 bases between them. The CDR3 contains 15 residues. DNA for the CDR3: TGTGCCAGTATGAGGGGAAACAAACACACAGATACGCAGTATTTT. Translated: CASMRGNKHTDTQYF.

The CDR3 nucleotides are TGTGCCAGCAGTGATATCAGGGTGAGTGAGCAGTACTTC. Its translation: CASSDIRVSEQYF. The chain couples TRBV25-1 to TRBJ2-7, with a weak D call TRBD1 (5 bases). Germline V gives CDR1 MGHDK, CDR2 SYGVNS. V shed 3 bases and J shed 7 bases, with 13 bases lying between them. This CDR3 contains 13 residues.

J is TRBJ2-1 and V is TRBV30; 10 bases align to TRBD2. V lost 0 bases and J lost 9; bases outside the gene matches: 20. Germline CDR1 reads GTSNPN; CDR2 reads SVGIG (reference sequence). The length of the CDR3 is 19 residues. CDR3 DNA sequence: TGTGCCTGGAGTGTATTCAGAGCGGGGGGGCTTGGGTTACAGGGTGAGCAGTTCTTC. Its protein product is CAWSVFRAGGLGLQGEQFF.

This rearrangement joins TRBV27 to TRBJ1-2, with TRBD1 as a possible D gene (6 bases). This CDR3 has 13 amino acids. Trimming stripped 2 bases from V and 4 bases from J, with 8 bases between. Germline V gene sequence: CDR1 MNHEY, CDR2 SMNVEV (reference sequence). The chain's CDR3 is CASSLQGTYGYTF. The CDR3, as DNA: TGTGCCAGCAGTTTACAGGGGACCTATGGCTACACCTTC.

The V and J genes are TRBV11-3 and TRBJ2-1; no clear D. CDR1 is SGHNT, CDR2 YENEEA, per germline. Trimming left V 2 bases short and J 3 bases short, with 11 bases between. CDR3 length equals 15 residues. The CDR3 here is CASSLSIGYYNEQFF. As DNA, the CDR3 is TGTGCCAGCAGCTTATCGATAGGTTACTACAATGAGCAGTTCTTC.

The J gene is TRBJ2-1, the V gene TRBV30; D is uncertain. V lost 2 bases to trimming and J lost 4 bases, with 9 bases between them. The CDR3 has 13 residues. Germline CDR1 is GTSNPN and CDR2 is SVGIG (reference sequence). Here the CDR3 DNA reads TGTGCCTGGAGTCAATTGGGATACAATGAGCAGTTCTTC. Protein: CAWSQLGYNEQFF.

This clone has just one count. The rearrangement links TRBV28 to TRBJ2-2; TRBD1 or TRBD2 may be the D gene (5 bases each). The CDR3 length is 15 residues. Germline V gives CDR1 MDHEN, CDR2 SYDVKM. The ends were cut back, 6 bases at V and 2 bases at J, with 13 bases in the middle. The CDR3 region has the DNA TGTGCCAGCAGGGGGAGTGGGGGAAACACCGGGGAGCTGTTTTTT. Translated, it gives CASRGSGGNTGELFF.

This chain uses TRBV10-3 with TRBJ2-5; TRBD2 aligns across 8 bases. The better agreement between TRBJ2-7 and the DNA end casts doubt on the J call. This CDR3 region has 15 residues. CDR1 is ENHRY, CDR2 SYGVKD, per germline. The CDR3 is CAISDIAGPSYEQYF. The CDR3 nucleotides read TGTGCCATCAGTGACATAGCGGGGCCTTCCTACGAGCAGTACTTC.

This clone was seen a handful of times. V gene TRBV28 combines with J gene TRBJ2-2; 11 positions agree with TRBD1. The CDR3 length is 14 residues. The V gene's germline CDR1 is MDHEN and CDR2 SYDVKM. The junction had 5 bases not matched to a gene; V was cut back by 9 bases and J by 5 bases. The CDR3 DNA is TGTGCCAGTAACCGGGACAGGGGGACCGGGGAGCTGTTTTTT. Protein: CASNRDRGTGELFF. The full variable domain, rest sourced from reference TRBV28 and TRBJ2-2, is DVKVTQSSRYLVKRTGEKVFLECVQDMDHENMFWYRQDPGLGLRLIYFSYDVKMKEKGDIPEGYSVSREKKERFSLILESASTNQTSMYLCASNRDRGTGELFFGEGSRLTVL.

Only one count was recorded for this clone. The chain recombines TRBV6-1 with TRBJ2-3; D ambiguous. The CDR3 is 13 amino acids. Deletions cut 5 bases from V and 2 bases from J, with 8 bases between. CDR1 and CDR2 (germline): MNHNS, SASEGT. The CDR3, as DNA: TGTGCCAGCAGTCCGGACGTCACAGATACGCAGTATTTT. Its translation: CASSPDVTDTQYF.

The chain recombines TRBV27 with TRBJ2-6; possibly TRBD1 for D (6 bases). This CDR3 contains 17 residues. CDR1 and CDR2 (germline): MNHEY, SMNVEV (reference sequence). Trimming removed 6 bases at V and 0 bases at J, with 15 bases between. The chain's CDR3 is CASRDRVSYSGANVLTF. The CDR3 DNA follows: TGTGCCAGCAGGGACAGAGTTTCTTACTCTGGGGCCAACGTCCTGACTTTC. The whole variable domain, filled in from reference TRBV27 and TRBJ2-6, reads EAQVTQNPRYLITVTGKKLTVTCSQNMNHEYMSWYRQDPGLGLRQIYYSMNVEVTDKGDVPEGYKVSRKEKRNFPLILESPSPNQTSLYFCASRDRVSYSGANVLTFGAGSRLTVL.

This sequence joins TRBV5-4 and TRBJ1-2; D is unresolved. The CDR3 runs to 15 residues. Germline CDR1 SGHNT, CDR2 YYREEE (reference sequence). Trimming shortened V by 0 bases and J by 4 bases, and 13 bases separated the two germline ends. CDR3 sequence: CASSLAIRQAYGYTF. CDR3 nucleotide sequence: TGTGCCAGCAGCTTGGCCATCAGGCAGGCCTATGGCTACACCTTC.

This clone was observed a few times. The V call is TRBV6-6, the J call TRBJ1-3, with D perhaps TRBD1 (5 bases). V lost 5 bases and J 0 bases, leaving 14 bases between the germline ends. Germline V gives CDR1 MNHNY, CDR2 SVGAGI (reference sequence). The CDR3 is made up of 16 amino acids. The CDR3 nucleotides read TGTGCCAGCAGTCTAGACGGACACTTCTCTGGAAACACCATATATTTT. This translates into CASSLDGHFSGNTIYF.

The chain links TRBV7-3 to TRBJ2-3, with 13 nucleotides matching TRBD2. Germline-derived CDR1 and CDR2 are SGHTA and FQGTGA. V lost 5 bases, J lost 6 bases, and 8 bases stayed unmatched. The CDR3 loop spans 16 amino acids. The CDR3 sequence is CASSPGLAGEGDTQYF. The CDR3 nucleotides read TGTGCCAGCAGCCCAGGACTAGCGGGGGAAGGGGATACGCAGTATTTT.

To note about this clone: An end of the junction does not agree with germline; a read error may underlie this. The chain joins TRBV5-4 to TRBJ2-1; D uncertain. The CDR3 is made up of 13 amino acids. CDR1 SGHNT and CDR2 YYREEE come from the germline V gene (reference sequence). CDR3 sequence reads: CASSLVQSSLQFF. CDR3 nucleotide sequence: TGTGCCAGCAGTTTGGTACAGTCGAGTTTACAGTTCTTC.

The chain links TRBV6-1 to TRBJ2-6; a weak D match, TRBD1 (5 bases). CDR3 size: 14 residues. V was trimmed by 4 bases and J by 1 base, leaving 5 bases between them. CDR1 and CDR2 from the germline V gene are MNHNS and SASEGT. The chain's CDR3 is CASSAGSGANVLTF. CDR3 in DNA: TGTGCCAGCAGTGCAGGGTCTGGGGCCAACGTCCTGACTTTC.

The J gene is TRBJ2-1, the V gene TRBV19; D is undetermined. This CDR3 spans 15 amino acids. Germline V CDR1 and CDR2: LNHDA, SQIVND (reference sequence). V was cut by 2 bases and J by 3 bases, with 11 bases left in between. As DNA, the CDR3 is TGTGCCAGTAGTATAAGAAACCTCCGCTACAATGAGCAGTTCTTC. Protein product: CASSIRNLRYNEQFF.

The chain couples TRBV9 to TRBJ1-4; D gene ambiguous. Per germline, CDR1 SGDLS and CDR2 YYNGEE. The CDR3 runs 15 residues. With 1 base removed from V and 8 bases from J, the gap between germline ends came to 15 bases. This CDR3 is CASSVYGDVGEKLFF. The CDR3 nucleotides read TGTGCCAGCAGCGTATACGGGGATGTTGGGGAAAAACTGTTTTTT.